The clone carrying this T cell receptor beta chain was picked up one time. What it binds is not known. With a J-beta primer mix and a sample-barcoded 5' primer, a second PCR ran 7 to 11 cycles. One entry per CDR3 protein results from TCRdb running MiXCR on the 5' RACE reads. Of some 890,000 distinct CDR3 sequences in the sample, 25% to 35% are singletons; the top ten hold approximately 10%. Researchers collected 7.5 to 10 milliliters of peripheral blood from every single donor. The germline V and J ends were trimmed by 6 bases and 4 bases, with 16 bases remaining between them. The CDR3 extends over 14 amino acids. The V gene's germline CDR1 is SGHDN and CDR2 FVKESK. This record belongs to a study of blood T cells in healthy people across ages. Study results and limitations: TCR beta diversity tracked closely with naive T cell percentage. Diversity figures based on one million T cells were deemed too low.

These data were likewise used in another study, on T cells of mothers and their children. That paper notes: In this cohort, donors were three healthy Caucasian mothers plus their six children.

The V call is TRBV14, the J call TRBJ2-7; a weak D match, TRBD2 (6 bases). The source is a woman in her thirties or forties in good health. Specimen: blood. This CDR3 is CASSGRGSLYEQYF. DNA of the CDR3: TGTGCCAGCAGTGGCCGGGGGAGCCTATACGAGCAGTACTTC.